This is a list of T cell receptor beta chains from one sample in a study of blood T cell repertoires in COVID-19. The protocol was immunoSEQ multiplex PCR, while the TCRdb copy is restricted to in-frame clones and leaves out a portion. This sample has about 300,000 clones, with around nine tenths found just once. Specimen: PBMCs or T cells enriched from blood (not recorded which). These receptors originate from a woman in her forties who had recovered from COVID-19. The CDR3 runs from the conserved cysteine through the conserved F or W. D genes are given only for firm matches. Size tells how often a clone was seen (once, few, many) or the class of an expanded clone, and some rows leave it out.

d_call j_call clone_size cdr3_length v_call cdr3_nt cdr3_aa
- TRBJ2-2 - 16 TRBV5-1 TGCGCCAGCAGCTTAGAGGTCATGGAGAACACCGGGGAGCTGTTTTTT CASSLEVMENTGELFF
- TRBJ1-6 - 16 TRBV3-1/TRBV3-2 TGTGCCAGCAGCCAAGGGCCTCGACAGTATAATTCACCCCTCCACTTT CASSQGPRQYNSPLHF
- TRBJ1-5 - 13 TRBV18 TGTGCCAGCTCACAGGGAGGCAATCAGCCCCAGCATTTT CASSQGGNQPQHF
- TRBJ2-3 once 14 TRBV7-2 TGTGCCAGCAGCTTGGAGCGGTCCTTCGATACGCAGTATTTT CASSLERSFDTQYF
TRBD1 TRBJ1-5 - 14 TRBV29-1 TGCAGCGTTCAGGGGGATTCGACTAGTCAGCCCCAGCATTTT CSVQGDSTSQPQHF
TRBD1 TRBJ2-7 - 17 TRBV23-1 TGCGCCAGCCCTCAAAATGAGGGACAGATAAGTATCTACGAGCAGTACTTC CASPQNEGQISIYEQYF
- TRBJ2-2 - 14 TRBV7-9 TGTGCCAGCAAGACAGGACCGAACACCGGGGAGCTGTTTTTT CASKTGPNTGELFF
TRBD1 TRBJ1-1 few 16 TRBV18 TGTGCCAGCTCGCCTGGACAGGGCGGAGGGAACACTGAAGCTTTCTTT CASSPGQGGGNTEAFF
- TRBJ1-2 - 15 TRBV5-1 TGCGCCAGCAGACAGTTTCCGGACTGGGGCTATGGCTACACCTTC CASRQFPDWGYGYTF
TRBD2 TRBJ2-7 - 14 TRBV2 TGTGCCAGCAGTAATAGCGGGAGGGTCTACGAGCAGTACTTC CASSNSGRVYEQYF
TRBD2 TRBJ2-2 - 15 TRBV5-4 TGTGCCAGCAGGCTAGCGGGGGGGCCCACCGGGGAGCTGTTTTTT CASRLAGGPTGELFF
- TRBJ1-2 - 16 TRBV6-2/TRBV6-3 TGTGCCAGCAGTTACCACCCATCGGATTACAGCTATGGCTACACCTTC CASSYHPSDYSYGYTF
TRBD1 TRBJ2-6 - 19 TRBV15 TGTGCCACCAGCAGATTTCGGACAGGGCGCCTGGCTGGGGCCAACGTCCTGACTTTC CATSRFRTGRLAGANVLTF
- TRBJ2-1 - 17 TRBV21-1 TGTGCCAGCAGCAAAGCCAGGACACGACACTCCTACAATGAGCAGTTCTTC CASSKARTRHSYNEQFF
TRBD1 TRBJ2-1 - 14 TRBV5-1 TGCGCCAGCAGCAGATCCGGGACAGACAATGAGCAGTTCTTC CASSRSGTDNEQFF
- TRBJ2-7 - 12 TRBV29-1 TGCAGCGTTGGGTCCAGGGTTAACGAGCAGTACTTC CSVGSRVNEQYF
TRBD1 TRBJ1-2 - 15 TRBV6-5 TGTGCCAGCAGTTACCGGGGACAGGGGGCGCGGGGCTACACCTTC CASSYRGQGARGYTF
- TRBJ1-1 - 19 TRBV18 TGTGCCAGCTCACTTGGATTCGCCCAGGGGTGGGGTAGAAACACTGAAGCTTTCTTT CASSLGFAQGWGRNTEAFF
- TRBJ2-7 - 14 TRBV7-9 TGTGCCAGCAGCGCCATGGGGACAATCTACGAGCAGTACTTC CASSAMGTIYEQYF
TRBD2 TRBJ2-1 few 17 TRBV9 TGTGCCAGCAGCGTAGGAGGAGCGGGGGGGTTTTACAATGAGCAGTTCTTC CASSVGGAGGFYNEQFF
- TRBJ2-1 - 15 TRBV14 TGTGCCAGCAGCCAAGCCGCTCTGAGACCGCGGGAGCAGTTCTTC CASSQAALRPREQFF
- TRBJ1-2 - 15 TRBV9 TGTGCCAGCAGCACCCACCTCAACCAGGGTAATGGCTACACCTTC CASSTHLNQGNGYTF
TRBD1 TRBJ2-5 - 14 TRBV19 TGTGCCAGTCGTCGGACAGGCTCCCAAGAGACCCAGTACTTC CASRRTGSQETQYF
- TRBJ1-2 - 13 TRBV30 TGTGCCTGGAGCCCAGGGGCCGGCTATGGCTACACCTTC CAWSPGAGYGYTF
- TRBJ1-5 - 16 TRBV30 TGTGCCTGGAGTGAGAAGGGAGGGAGCTTCAATCAGCCCCAGCATTTT CAWSEKGGSFNQPQHF
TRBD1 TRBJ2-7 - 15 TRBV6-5 TGTGCCAGCAACAGAGAGGGGGCCATAATGTCCGAGCAGTACTTC CASNREGAIMSEQYF
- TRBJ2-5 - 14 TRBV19 TGTGCCAGTAGTTCCCGGGAGACAGTAGAGACCCAGTACTTC CASSSRETVETQYF
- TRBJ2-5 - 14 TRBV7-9 TGTGCCAGCAGCTTAGTTGAGGGTAGGGAGACCCAGTACTTC CASSLVEGRETQYF
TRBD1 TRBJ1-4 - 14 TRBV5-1 TGCGCCAGCAGCACGGGACAGGATAATGAAAAACTGTTTTTT CASSTGQDNEKLFF
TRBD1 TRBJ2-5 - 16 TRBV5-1 TGCGCCAGCAGCTTAAGGACAGGGACCTTCCAAGAGACCCAGTACTTC CASSLRTGTFQETQYF
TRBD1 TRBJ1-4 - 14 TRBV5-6 TGTGCCAGCAGCACGGGACAGAGTAATGAAAAACTGTTTTTT CASSTGQSNEKLFF
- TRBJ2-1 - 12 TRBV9 TGTGCCAGCAGCGGGCAGGGGAGTGAGCAGTTCTTC CASSGQGSEQFF
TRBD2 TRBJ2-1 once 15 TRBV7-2 TGTGCCAGCAGCGGGGGACTAGCGGGGCACATTGAGCAGTTCTTC CASSGGLAGHIEQFF
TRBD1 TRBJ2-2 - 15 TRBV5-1 TGCGCCAGCAGCTCGGGACAGGCGAACACCGGGGAGCTGTTTTTT CASSSGQANTGELFF